This T cell receptor beta chain was observed in a study of shared clonotypes between healthy human individuals (dated by TCRdb to 2018 to 2021). For context, the study as a whole: The cohort included a few men and a couple of women between 18 and 49 years of age. Per donor, three plates each were used for CD4 naive and CD4 memory, two for CD8 naive, and one for CD8 memory. Leukapheresis yielded between about 0.85 and 9 billion PBMCs per donor. To increase sequencing depth and limit assay-specific biases, TCR repertoire library preparation and sequencing were carried out by different laboratories using diverse techniques. Blood TCR repertoires of roughly five healthy adults were deeply sequenced to estimate repertoire size and the extent of clonotype sharing between individuals. What the authors observed across the whole study: Only blood was sampled, and tissue TCR repertoires likely differ from those in blood. The genetic and exposure-history diversity represented was limited by the small number of donors. When a handful of donors were compared, the shared fraction of clonotypes was 5% to 6.5% for naive CD4, around 3.6% for naive CD8, 2% to 2.5% for memory CD4, and around 0.4% for memory CD8. Pairwise subsampling led to the expectation that sequencing depth would affect the degree of clonotype sharing among donors. Even with the large sequencing depth, rarefaction of the sorted-subset datasets indicated that sequencing was incomplete. Clonotypes shared by all four sorted-subset donors showed higher generation probabilities than non-shared clonotypes. Larger estimated clonotype richness was generally found for naive subsets than for memory subsets.

Comments on this clone: Its cognate antigen has yet to be identified. The record has no base qualities; no much larger clone is one base away.

Using the deep immunoSEQ assay, TCR CDR3 regions were amplified from genomic DNA by multiplex PCR. Extracted genomic DNA from each cell subset was distributed evenly across all wells of several immunoSEQ 96-well plates, and each plate was treated as a replicate. For sorted subsets, 200 to 250 ng of genomic DNA, equivalent to 25,000 to 35,000 T cell genomes, went into each replicate PCR. Purified libraries were quantified with a Qubit 3.0 fluorometer, sized on a Bioanalyzer 2100, and re-quantified with the KAPA Library Quantification kit. Every immunoSEQ 96-well plate was sequenced on a dedicated single-read 150-cycle Illumina NextSeq 550 flow cell. The study's processing was this. The immunoSEQ output contained only junctional sequences without quality scores, so filtering could not match that applied to full-length reads. To assign V/J genes and CDR3, sequences were annotated using PyIR, a Python wrapper for IgBLAST v1.9, with IMGT germline references. Any read was removed if the V/J assignment was weak (E-value above 1e-6), the CDR3 was missing, or the read contained stop codons, out-of-frame junctions, or ambiguous translated residues. V3J clonotypes were defined as sequences sharing an identical inferred V gene, J gene, and CDR3 amino acid sequence. Percentage overlap between repertoires was calculated by dividing the number of shared unique clonotypes by the size of the smaller repertoire. Three approaches were used to assess repertoire richness: RTK rarefaction, the Chao1 estimator, and Recon v2.1 estimates of unobserved clonotypes. For all TCRbeta clonotypes obtained by the gDNA method from a handful of donors, generation probabilities were computed with OLGA. The clones in this table, taken by TCRdb from immuneACCESS, are in-frame only. Not every clone is retained; where verified, under half of the shortfall comes from an unresolved V gene, and the cause of the rest is unknown. The V and J calls and clone size are taken from that table; D and trimming were inferred from the DNA. A total of millions of clones appear in this sample, 85% to 95% of them only once. The top ten constitute roughly 0.14% of the sample.

The donors were healthy, HIV-negative adults who had no recently reported acute infections or vaccinations. All donors were Caucasian adults living in Nashville, Tennessee, USA. CD4+ T cells were enriched by magnetic negative selection, after which naive cells were positively selected on CD45RA and the negative fraction was taken as the memory subset. Blood was obtained by leukapheresis, after which PBMCs were separated by Ficoll-Histopaque density gradient centrifugation and cryopreserved in liquid nitrogen vapor phase. Analytical flow cytometry was used to check the purity and quantity of every magnetically sorted T cell population. Each sorted fraction had its genomic DNA isolated and then quantified by UV absorbance on a Nanodrop 2000c. This receptor was taken from a man between 18 and 35 years old in good health. The sample comprised naive CD4+ T cells sorted from blood. Interpreted using the paper, the cell subset or site label stands for: CD45RA+ positively selected.

The nucleotides read TGTGCCAGCAGTTTAGGGAGTGTAAATAATTCACCCCTCCACTTT. The resulting protein is CASSLGSVNNSPLHF. This receptor chain uses TRBV27 and TRBJ1-6; too little of a D gene remains to name it. The germline V gene (reference sequence) sets CDR1 to MNHEY and CDR2 to SMNVEV. The V end loses 2 bases and the J end loses 5 bases, and a stretch of 10 bases separates them. The CDR3 spans 15 residues, from the cysteine through the phenylalanine. The CDR3 DNA has 45 bases and is translated from base 1.